A single sample gave rise to the 8 T cell receptor beta chains below, sequenced in a study of shared clonotypes between healthy human individuals. Measured with immunoSEQ multiplex PCR; TCRdb has only the in-frame clones, and not every one. Among about 2.2 million clones, roughly 91% were seen once, and the ten largest hold more than 1.5%. Cells designated naive CD8 were CD45RO-negative and were positively selected for CCR7, with terminally differentiated effector memory CD45RA+ cells excluded. Material: naive CD8+ T cells from PBMCs. These receptors were taken from a man aged 18 to 29 in good health. Some clones in this sample may be carry-over from other donors' samples.

The chain recombines TRBV19 with TRBJ2-7; no clear D gene. Germline V gene sequence: CDR1 LNHDA, CDR2 SQIVND (reference sequence). The CDR3 extends over 13 amino acids. Trimming took 2 bases from V and 5 from J, leaving 10 bases between them. CDR3 DNA: TGTGCCAGTAGTATATGGTCCCGCGACGAGCAGTACTTC. This sequence encodes CASSIWSRDEQYF.

V is TRBV5-5 and J is TRBJ1-5, with 7 positions matching TRBD1. The CDR3 has 16 amino acids. Germline lookup yields CDR1 SGHKS and CDR2 YYEKEE (reference sequence). V shed 4 bases, J shed 3 bases, and the junction held 10 bases outside the gene matches. CDR3: CASSLWDSGFNQPQHF. As DNA, the CDR3 is TGTGCCAGCAGCCTGTGGGACAGCGGATTCAATCAGCCCCAGCATTTT. The variable domain in full, completed from reference TRBV5-5 and TRBJ1-5, reads DAGVTQSPTHLIKTRGQQVTLRCSPISGHKSVSWYQQVLGQGPQFIFQYYEKEERGRGNFPDRFSARQFPNYSSELNVNALLLGDSALYLCASSLWDSGFNQPQHFGDGTRLSIL.

The CDR3 loop is CASSSDRDISYNEQFF. The CDR3 bases are TGTGCCAGCAGTTCAGACCGGGACATCTCCTACAATGAGCAGTTCTTC. The chain couples TRBV6-5 to TRBJ2-1, with a tentative D call TRBD1 (6 bases). This CDR3 contains 16 residues. The V gene's germline CDR1 is MNHEY and CDR2 SVGAGI. Trimming left V 4 bases short and J 0 bases short, with 13 bases between.

The V call is TRBV10-3, the J call TRBJ1-1; 9 bases fit TRBD1. CDR1 and CDR2 from the germline V gene are ENHRY and SYGVKD. Unmatched junction bases numbered 4, after V lost 10 bases and J lost 4 bases. The CDR3 consists of 12 residues. The CDR3 sequence: CATRDRVTEAFF. The CDR3 DNA is TGTGCCACCCGGGACAGGGTCACTGAAGCTTTCTTT.

The chain links TRBV28 to TRBJ2-1; 10 nucleotides agree with TRBD2. The CDR3 is 16 residues long. CDR1 and CDR2 (germline): MDHEN, SYDVKM. The V and J ends lost 3 bases and 4 bases, in that order; junction bases with no gene match: 6. CDR3 in amino acids: CASSFPAGGTYNEQFF. The CDR3 nucleotides read TGTGCCAGCAGTTTTCCAGCGGGAGGGACGTACAATGAGCAGTTCTTC.

The chain employs TRBV15 and TRBJ2-6, with 7 bases that match TRBD1. The CDR3 consists of 20 residues. Germline V CDR1 and CDR2: LNHNV, YYDKDF (reference sequence). J was trimmed by 3 bases and V by 0 bases; bases with no gene match: 14. CDR3 DNA sequence: TGTGCCACCAGCAGAGAGTTGACAGGGACCGTCGCCCTTGGGGCCAACGTCCTGACTTTC. Protein sequence: CATSRELTGTVALGANVLTF.

This clone was recorded once. The chain employs TRBV11-2 and TRBJ2-1; maybe TRBD2 (7 bases). The CDR3 consists of 15 residues. V was trimmed by 1 base and J by 4 bases, leaving 11 bases between them. Germline V gene sequence: CDR1 SGHAT, CDR2 FQNNGV. The CDR3, as DNA: TGTGCCAGCAGCTTAGGCGGGGGCTATTACAATGAGCAGTTCTTC. Its protein product is CASSLGGGYYNEQFF.

This chain uses TRBV5-1 with TRBJ1-1, with D perhaps matching TRBD1 (6 bases). The CDR3 sequence is 15 residues long. Between the trimmed V and J ends, which lost 4 bases and 5 bases, there was a span of 18 bases. The germline V gene has CDR1 SGHRS and CDR2 YFSETQ. The CDR3 protein is CASSISAGARTEAFF. CDR3 coding DNA: TGCGCCAGCAGCATCTCAGCAGGGGCGAGAACTGAAGCTTTCTTT.